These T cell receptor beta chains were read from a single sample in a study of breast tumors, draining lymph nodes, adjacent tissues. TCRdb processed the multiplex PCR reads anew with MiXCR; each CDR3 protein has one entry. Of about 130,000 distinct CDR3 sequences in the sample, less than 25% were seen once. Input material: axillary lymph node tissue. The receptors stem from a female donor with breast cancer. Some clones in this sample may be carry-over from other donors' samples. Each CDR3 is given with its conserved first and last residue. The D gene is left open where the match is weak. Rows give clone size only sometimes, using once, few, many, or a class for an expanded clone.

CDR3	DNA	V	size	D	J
CASGGTGLKTQYF	TGTGCCAGCGGCGGGACAGGGTTGAAGACCCAGTACTTC	TRBV28	.	TRBD1	TRBJ2-5
CASSPGDYEQYF	TGTGCCAGCTCACCTGGGGATTACGAGCAGTACTTC	TRBV18	many	.	TRBJ2-7
CASSQDRRSYEQYF	TGTGCCAGCAGCCAAGACCGCCGCTCCTACGAGCAGTACTTC	TRBV14	many	.	TRBJ2-7
CASSLGHNGEQYF	TGTGCCAGCAGTTTAGGGCATAATGGGGAGCAGTACTTC	TRBV12-3/TRBV12-4	many	.	TRBJ2-7
CASSLPTTTEAFF	TGTGCCAGCAGCTTACCAACCACGACTGAAGCTTTCTTT	TRBV7-8	few	.	TRBJ1-1
CAWSKNIGELFF	TGTGCCTGGAGCAAGAACATCGGGGAGCTGTTTTTT	TRBV30	few	.	TRBJ2-2
CSASNYLGLNTGELFF	TGCAGTGCTAGCAACTATCTGGGGCTCAACACCGGGGAGCTGTTTTTT	TRBV20-1	many	.	TRBJ2-2
CAWSVGLHRELFF	TGTGCCTGGAGTGTGGGTTTACACCGGGAGCTGTTTTTT	TRBV30	few	.	TRBJ2-2
CASSERLAGGSTDTQYF	TGTGCCAGCAGCGAAAGGCTGGCAGGTGGAAGCACAGATACGCAGTATTTT	TRBV7-3	many	.	TRBJ2-3
CSARSAQGQFF	TGCAGTGCTAGATCCGCCCAAGGGCAGTTCTTC	TRBV20-1	many	.	TRBJ2-1
CASSENAFGELFF	TGTGCCAGCAGTGAGAACGCTTTCGGGGAGCTGTTTTTT	TRBV6-1	many	.	TRBJ2-2
CSATTAIYGYTF	TGCAGTGCAACCACAGCCATCTATGGCTACACCTTC	TRBV20-1	many	.	TRBJ1-2
CASSPLANTYEQYF	TGTGCCAGCAGCCCCCTAGCAAATACCTACGAGCAGTACTTC	TRBV28	many	.	TRBJ2-7
CASSPPPAGRINEQFF	TGTGCCAGCAGTCCCCCCCCCGCGGGAAGGATCAATGAGCAGTTCTTC	TRBV28	few	.	TRBJ2-1
CASSLTGRTTLGDTQYF	TGTGCCAGCAGTTTGACCGGACGGACAACATTGGGCGATACGCAGTATTTT	TRBV6-5	.	.	TRBJ2-3
CASSGVGGSEQFF	TGTGCCAGTAGTGGGGTGGGGGGAAGTGAGCAGTTCTTC	TRBV19	many	.	TRBJ2-1
CASSNGQGLNYGYTF	TGTGCCAGCAGTAACGGACAGGGACTTAACTATGGCTACACCTTC	TRBV27	many	TRBD1	TRBJ1-2
CASSLGDYNEQLF	TGTGCCAGCAGCTTAGGCGACTACAATGAGCAGCTCTTC	TRBV11-3	.	.	TRBJ2-1
CASSLIKADGYTF	TGTGCCAGCAGCTTAATAAAGGCGGATGGCTACACCTTC	TRBV7-9	many	.	TRBJ1-2
CASSTLQGDTQYF	TGCGCCAGCAGCACGTTACAGGGAGATACGCAGTATTTT	TRBV5-1	many	.	TRBJ2-3
CAWSESSYEQYF	TGTGCCTGGAGCGAGAGCTCCTACGAGCAGTACTTC	TRBV30	few	.	TRBJ2-7
CASSLAAGRAGSYEQYF	TGCGCCAGCAGCCTCGCCGCGGGGAGGGCTGGATCATACGAGCAGTACTTC	TRBV4-1	many	TRBD2	TRBJ2-7
CASSSADGLGNTGELFF	TGTGCCAGCAGCTCGGCCGACGGACTGGGGAACACCGGGGAGCTGTTTTTT	TRBV11-3	many	.	TRBJ2-2
CASSLPHREQYF	TGTGCCAGCAGTTTGCCCCACAGAGAGCAGTACTTC	TRBV28	many	.	TRBJ2-7
CASSKGSGANVLTF	TGTGCCAGTAGTAAAGGCTCTGGGGCCAACGTCCTGACTTTC	TRBV19	few	.	TRBJ2-6
CASSESDGYTF	TGTGCCAGCAGTGAAAGCGATGGCTACACCTTC	TRBV2	many	.	TRBJ1-2
CASSWFRGQSTDTQYF	TGTGCCAGCAGTTGGTTCCGGGGACAGAGCACAGATACGCAGTATTTT	TRBV6-6	many	TRBD1	TRBJ2-3
CSASAPPGLAAQSSYEQYF	TGCAGTGCTAGTGCACCCCCGGGACTAGCGGCCCAAAGCTCCTACGAGCAGTACTTC	TRBV20-1	many	TRBD2	TRBJ2-7
CAISEADYEQYF	TGTGCCATCAGTGAGGCGGACTACGAGCAGTACTTC	TRBV10-3	many	.	TRBJ2-7
CASRDFQSGSGADTQYF	TGTGCCAGTAGAGATTTTCAAAGCGGGAGTGGGGCAGATACGCAGTATTTT	TRBV19	few	TRBD2	TRBJ2-3
CSATVPGASGTQGTQYF	TGCAGTGCCACTGTCCCTGGGGCCAGCGGGACCCAGGGGACCCAGTACTTC	TRBV20-1	many	TRBD2	TRBJ2-5
CASSATGRTHSGANVLTF	TGTGCCAGCAGCGCCACGGGACGAACACACTCTGGGGCCAACGTCCTGACTTTC	TRBV9	many	.	TRBJ2-6
CSAPRPSGIMNTGELFF	TGCAGTGCTCCCCGGCCTAGCGGGATCATGAACACCGGGGAGCTGTTTTTT	TRBV20-1	many	TRBD2	TRBJ2-2
CAKDRGALSEKLFF	TGTGCCAAGGACAGGGGGGCCCTTTCTGAAAAACTGTTTTTT	TRBV6-1	.	TRBD1	TRBJ1-4
CASSLGSGGGLTGELFF	TGTGCCAGCAGCTTAGGTAGCGGAGGAGGTCTCACCGGGGAGCTGTTTTTT	TRBV11-2	many	.	TRBJ2-2
CATSSSQVAKNIQYF	TGTGCCACCAGCAGCTCACAGGTAGCCAAAAACATTCAGTACTTC	TRBV15	many	.	TRBJ2-4